The rows below give T cell receptor beta chains drawn from one sample of a study of T cell repertoires in cytomegalovirus infection. TCRdb recomputed calls from the reads with MiXCR, one row per CDR3 protein. Of approximately 43,000 distinct CDR3 sequences in the sample, approximately 22% are singletons; the top ten hold 15% to 20%. What these receptors recognize is not known. The sequencing input was PBMCs, sequenced either directly or after in vitro stimulation (not recorded which). Receptor source: a human donor in good health (CMV status not recorded). Some clones in this sample may be carry-over from other donors' samples. CDR3s include the opening cysteine and the closing phenylalanine or tryptophan. D genes are given only for firm matches. Clone size, where shown, is once, few, many, or a class for clones that have expanded.

clone_size d_call j_call v_call cdr3_nt cdr3_aa
- TRBD2 TRBJ2-1 TRBV5-6 TGTGCCAGCAGCCCGGGACTAGCGGGCATCGAGCAGTTCTTC CASSPGLAGIEQFF
- TRBD2 TRBJ2-3 TRBV20-1 TGCAGTGCTAGTCTAGTAGCGGGGAGAGGAGATACGCAGTATTTT CSASLVAGRGDTQYF
- - TRBJ2-7 TRBV2 TGTGCCAGCAGTCCGACAGGATTTTCCTACGAGCAGTACTTC CASSPTGFSYEQYF
many TRBD1 TRBJ2-3 TRBV12-3/TRBV12-4 TGTGCCAGCAGGACAGGGTGGGATACGCAGTATTTT CASRTGWDTQYF
- - TRBJ2-7 TRBV23-1 TGCGCCAGCAGTCAATCGGGGATCTACGAGCAGTACTTC CASSQSGIYEQYF
- - TRBJ2-7 TRBV20-1 TGCAGTGCTAGACAGGGAGGCTACGAGCAGTACTTC CSARQGGYEQYF
many - TRBJ1-2 TRBV6-1 TGTGCCAGCAGTGAAGGCTCCTGGGGCTACACCTTC CASSEGSWGYTF
once - TRBJ1-2 TRBV13 TGTGCCAGCAGCTTCAACTATGGCTACACCTTC CASSFNYGYTF
many - TRBJ1-1 TRBV10-3 TGTGCCATCAGTGAGTCTACAGGAGCGACTGAAGCTTTCTTT CAISESTGATEAFF
many TRBD1 TRBJ1-5 TRBV10-3 TGTGCCATCAGGGAGGACAGGGGTGGCAATCAGCCCCAGCATTTT CAIREDRGGNQPQHF
many TRBD1 TRBJ2-7 TRBV7-8 TGTGCCAGCAGCTTAGTCGGGGACAGGGTATTTGGATACGAGCAGTACTTC CASSLVGDRVFGYEQYF